This T cell receptor beta chain stems from a study of T cells in Graves' hyperthyroidism and ophthalmopathy. This clonotype has ten or more counts. PBMCs were obtained from over 8.5 ml fresh peripheral blood. It was RNA transcripts that yielded the amplified TCR beta CDR3 regions. A set of HTBI primers served as the primers for a first-round RT-PCR of the TCR CDR3. Via MiXCR, TCRdb re-called the multiplex PCR reads, giving one row per CDR3 protein. The sample lists under 300,000 distinct CDR3 sequences, roughly 13% occurring once. The CDR3 is made up of 14 amino acids. CDR1 and CDR2 (germline): SNHLY, FYNNEI. Trimming removed 4 bases from V and 8 bases from J; junction bases left unmatched: 8.

This sequence originates from a woman between 35 and 50 years old with Graves' hyperthyroidism. The rearrangement uses TRBV2 and TRBJ2-7; 10 bases are a match to TRBD2. Sequenced: blood. The CDR3 DNA follows: TGTGCCAGCAGTGCAGGGCTAGCGGGAGACCAGCAGTACTTC. Translation gives CASSAGLAGDQQYF.